This T cell receptor (beta chain) was found in a study of blood T cell repertoires in COVID-19. The CDR3 covers 16 residues. Trimming removed 1 base from V and 5 bases from J, with 14 bases in between. Per germline, CDR1 LNHDA and CDR2 SQIVND (reference sequence). Original analysis: Scientists estimated how many nucleated cells there were by amplifying reference gene primers. TCRdb keeps only in-frame clones here, not all; method: immunoSEQ multiplex PCR. The V and J calls and clone size come from that table; D and trimming were worked out from the DNA. The sample has about 140,000 clones, roughly 80% seen once.

This TCR derives from a woman aged 45-60 years with active or convalescent COVID-19. Material: peripheral blood. The V gene is TRBV19, the J gene TRBJ1-4, with D perhaps TRBD1 (6 bases). CDR3 bases: TGTGCCAGTAGTATAGGATTCGGGACACCGAATGAAAAACTGTTTTTT. It specifies CASSIGFGTPNEKLFF.